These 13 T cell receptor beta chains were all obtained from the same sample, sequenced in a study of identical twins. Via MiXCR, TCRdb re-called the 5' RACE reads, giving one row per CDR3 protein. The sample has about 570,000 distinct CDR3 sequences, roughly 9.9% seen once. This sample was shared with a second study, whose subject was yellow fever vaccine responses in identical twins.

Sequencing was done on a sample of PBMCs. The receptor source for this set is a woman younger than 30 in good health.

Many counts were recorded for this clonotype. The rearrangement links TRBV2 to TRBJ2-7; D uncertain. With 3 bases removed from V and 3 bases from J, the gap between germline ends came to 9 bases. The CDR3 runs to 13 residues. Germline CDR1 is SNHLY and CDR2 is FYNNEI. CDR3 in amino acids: CASSDPLNYEQYF. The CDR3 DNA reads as TGTGCCAGCAGTGATCCTCTGAACTACGAGCAGTACTTC. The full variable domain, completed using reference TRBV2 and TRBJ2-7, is EPEVTQTPSHQVTQMGQEVILRCVPISNHLYFYWYRQILGQKVEFLVSFYNNEISEKSEIFDDQFSVERPDGSNFTLKIRSTKLEDSAMYFCASSDPLNYEQYFGPGTRLTVT.

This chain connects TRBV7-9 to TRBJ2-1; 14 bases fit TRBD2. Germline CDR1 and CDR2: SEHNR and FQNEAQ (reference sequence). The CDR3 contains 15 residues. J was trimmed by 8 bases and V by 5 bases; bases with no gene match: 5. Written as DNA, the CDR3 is TGTGCCAGCAGCAACGGACTAGCGGGAGGTGATGAGCAGTTCTTC. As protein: CASSNGLAGGDEQFF.

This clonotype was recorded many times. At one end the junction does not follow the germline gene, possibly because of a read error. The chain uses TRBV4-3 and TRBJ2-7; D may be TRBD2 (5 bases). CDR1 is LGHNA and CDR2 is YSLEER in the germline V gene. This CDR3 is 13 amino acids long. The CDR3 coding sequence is TGCGCCAGCAGCGAAGATCGGGGTAACGAGCAGTACTTC. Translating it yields CASSEDRGNEQYF.

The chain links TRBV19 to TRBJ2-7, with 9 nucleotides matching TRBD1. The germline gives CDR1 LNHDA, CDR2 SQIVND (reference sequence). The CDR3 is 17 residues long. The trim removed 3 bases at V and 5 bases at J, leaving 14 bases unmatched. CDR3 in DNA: TGTGCCAGTAGTATTGGGGGCCTCGGACAGGGGCAAAACGAGCAGTACTTC. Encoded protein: CASSIGGLGQGQNEQYF.

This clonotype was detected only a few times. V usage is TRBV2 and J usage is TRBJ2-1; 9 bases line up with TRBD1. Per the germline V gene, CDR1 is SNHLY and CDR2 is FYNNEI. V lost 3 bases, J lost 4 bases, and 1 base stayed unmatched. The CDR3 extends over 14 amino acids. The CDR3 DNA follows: TGTGCCAGCAGTGAGGGGACAGGGTACAATGAGCAGTTCTTC. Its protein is CASSEGTGYNEQFF.

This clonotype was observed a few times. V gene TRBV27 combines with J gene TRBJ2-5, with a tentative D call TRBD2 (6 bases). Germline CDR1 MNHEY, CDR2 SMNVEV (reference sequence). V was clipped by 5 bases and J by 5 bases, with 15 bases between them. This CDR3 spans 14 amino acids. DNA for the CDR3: TGTGCCAGCAGTCTCCGCGGGACGGTGGAGACCCAGTACTTC. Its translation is CASSLRGTVETQYF.

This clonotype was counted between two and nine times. The CDR3 DNA reads TGTGCCAGCAGCTTAGAAGCCTCAAAGCTCTACAATGAGCAGTTCTTC. Amino acid sequence: CASSLEASKLYNEQFF. The chain links TRBV11-2 to TRBJ2-1; D is uncertain. The germline V gene has CDR1 SGHAT and CDR2 FQNNGV. The CDR3 length is 16 residues. V shed 0 bases and J shed 3 bases, with 12 bases lying between them.

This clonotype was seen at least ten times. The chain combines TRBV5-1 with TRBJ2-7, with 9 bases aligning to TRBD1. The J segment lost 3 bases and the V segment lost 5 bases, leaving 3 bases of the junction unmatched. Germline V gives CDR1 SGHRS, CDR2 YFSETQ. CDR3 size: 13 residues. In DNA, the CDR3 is TGCGCCAGCAGGACAGGGGGTAACTACGAGCAGTACTTC. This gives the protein CASRTGGNYEQYF.

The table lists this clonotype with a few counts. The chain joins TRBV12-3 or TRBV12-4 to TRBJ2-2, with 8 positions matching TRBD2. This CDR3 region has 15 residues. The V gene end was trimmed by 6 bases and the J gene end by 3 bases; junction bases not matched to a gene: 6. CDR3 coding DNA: TGTGCCAGCAGCCGCGGACTAGCCTACACCGGGGAGCTGTTTTTT. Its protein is CASSRGLAYTGELFF.

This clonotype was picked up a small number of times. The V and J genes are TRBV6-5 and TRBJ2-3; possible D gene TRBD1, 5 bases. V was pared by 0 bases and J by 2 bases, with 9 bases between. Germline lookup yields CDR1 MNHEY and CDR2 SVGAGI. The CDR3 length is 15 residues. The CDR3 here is CASSYSKTVTDTQYF. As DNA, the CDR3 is TGTGCCAGCAGTTACTCTAAGACAGTCACAGATACGCAGTATTTT.

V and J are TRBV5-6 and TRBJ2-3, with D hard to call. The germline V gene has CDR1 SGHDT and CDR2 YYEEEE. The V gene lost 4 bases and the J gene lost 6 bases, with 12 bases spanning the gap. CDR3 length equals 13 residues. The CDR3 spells CASSPQIGDTQYF. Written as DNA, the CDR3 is TGTGCCAGCAGCCCGCAGATTGGGGATACGCAGTATTTT.

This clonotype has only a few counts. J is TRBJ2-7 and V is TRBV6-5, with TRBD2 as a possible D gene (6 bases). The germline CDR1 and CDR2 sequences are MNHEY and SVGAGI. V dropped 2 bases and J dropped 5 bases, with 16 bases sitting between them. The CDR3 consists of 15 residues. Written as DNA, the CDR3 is TGTGCCAGCAGTTACCGGAGGACCCGCGGGGACGAGCAGTACTTC. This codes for CASSYRRTRGDEQYF.

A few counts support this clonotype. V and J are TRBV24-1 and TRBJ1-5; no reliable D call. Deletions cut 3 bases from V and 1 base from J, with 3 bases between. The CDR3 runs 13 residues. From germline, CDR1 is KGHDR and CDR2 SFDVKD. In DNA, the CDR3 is TGTGCCACCAGTGATATCAGCAATCAGCCCCAGCATTTT. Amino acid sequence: CATSDISNQPQHF.